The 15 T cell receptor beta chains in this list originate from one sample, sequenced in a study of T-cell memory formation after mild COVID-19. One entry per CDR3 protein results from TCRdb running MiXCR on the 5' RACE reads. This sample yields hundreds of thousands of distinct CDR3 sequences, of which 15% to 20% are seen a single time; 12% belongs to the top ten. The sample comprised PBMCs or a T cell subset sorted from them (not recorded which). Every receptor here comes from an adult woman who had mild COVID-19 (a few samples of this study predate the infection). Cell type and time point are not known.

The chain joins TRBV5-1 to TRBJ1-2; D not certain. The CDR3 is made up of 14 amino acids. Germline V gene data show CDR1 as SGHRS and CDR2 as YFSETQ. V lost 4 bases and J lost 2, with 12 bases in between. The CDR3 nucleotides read TGCGCCAGCAGCAATGTCGCGAGGAACTATGGCTACACCTTC. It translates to CASSNVARNYGYTF.

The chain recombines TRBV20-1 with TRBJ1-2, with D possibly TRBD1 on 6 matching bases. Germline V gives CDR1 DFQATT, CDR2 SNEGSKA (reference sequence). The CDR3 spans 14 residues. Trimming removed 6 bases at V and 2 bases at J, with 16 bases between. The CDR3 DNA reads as TGCAGTGCAAGTATAGGACAGTCAAACTATGGCTACACCTTC. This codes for CSASIGQSNYGYTF.

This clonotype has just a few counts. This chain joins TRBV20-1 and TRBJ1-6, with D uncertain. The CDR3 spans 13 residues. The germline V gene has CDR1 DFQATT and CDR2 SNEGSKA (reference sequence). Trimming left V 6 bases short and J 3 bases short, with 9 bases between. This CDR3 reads CSARTSYNSPLHF. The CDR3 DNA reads TGCAGTGCACGAACCAGCTATAATTCACCCCTCCACTTT.

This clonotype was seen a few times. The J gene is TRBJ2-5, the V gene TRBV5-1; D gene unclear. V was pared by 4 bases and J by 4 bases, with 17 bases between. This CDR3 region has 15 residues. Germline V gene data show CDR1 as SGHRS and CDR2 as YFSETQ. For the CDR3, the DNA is TGCGCCAGCAGCGTGGATAGGATCCGAGTAGAGACCCAGTACTTC. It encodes CASSVDRIRVETQYF. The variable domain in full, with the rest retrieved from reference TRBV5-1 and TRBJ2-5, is KAGVTQTPRYLIKTRGQQVTLSCSPISGHRSVSWYQQTPGQGLQFLFEYFSETQRNKGNFPGRFSGRQFSNSRSEMNVSTLELGDSALYLCASSVDRIRVETQYFGPGTRLLVL.

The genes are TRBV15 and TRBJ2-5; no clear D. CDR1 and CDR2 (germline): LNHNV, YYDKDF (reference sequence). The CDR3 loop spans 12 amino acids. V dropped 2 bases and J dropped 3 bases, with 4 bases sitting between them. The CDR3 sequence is CATSRPEETQYF. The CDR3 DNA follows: TGTGCCACCAGCAGACCCGAAGAGACCCAGTACTTC.

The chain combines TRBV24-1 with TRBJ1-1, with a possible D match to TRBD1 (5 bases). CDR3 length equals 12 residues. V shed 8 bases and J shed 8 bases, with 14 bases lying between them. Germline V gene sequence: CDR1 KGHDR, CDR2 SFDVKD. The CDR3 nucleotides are TGTGCCACCACATCAACAGGAGGAGAAGCTTTCTTT. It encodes CATTSTGGEAFF.

The chain's CDR3 is CSARDAKDLGQYF. The CDR3 region has the DNA TGCAGTGCTAGAGATGCTAAGGACCTCGGGCAGTACTTC. This rearrangement joins TRBV20-1 to TRBJ2-7; D remains unclear. The CDR3 has 13 amino acids. Trimming stripped 0 bases from V and 9 bases from J, with 15 bases between. The germline V gene has CDR1 DFQATT and CDR2 SNEGSKA (reference sequence).

CDR3 in amino acids: CASSREAGGYNEQFF. CDR3 nucleotide sequence: TGCGCCAGCAGCCGAGAAGCGGGAGGTTACAATGAGCAGTTCTTC. J is TRBJ2-1 and V is TRBV4-3; 9 bases are shared with TRBD2. V dropped 4 bases and J dropped 4; count of bases not matched to a gene: 5. The CDR3 is 15 amino acids. Germline assignment: CDR1 LGHNA and CDR2 YSLEER.

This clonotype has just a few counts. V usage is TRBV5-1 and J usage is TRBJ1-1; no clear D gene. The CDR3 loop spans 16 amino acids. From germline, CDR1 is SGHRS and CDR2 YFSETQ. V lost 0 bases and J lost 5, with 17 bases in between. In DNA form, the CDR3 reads TGCGCCAGCAGCTTGGGAAGTTTGCGGGGAACGACTGAAGCTTTCTTT. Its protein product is CASSLGSLRGTTEAFF.

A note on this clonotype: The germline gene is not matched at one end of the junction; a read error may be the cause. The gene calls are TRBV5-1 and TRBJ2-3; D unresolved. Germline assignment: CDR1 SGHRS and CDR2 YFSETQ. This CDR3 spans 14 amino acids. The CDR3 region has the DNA TGCGCCATCAGCTTCCGTCTTAGCACAGATACGCAGTATTTT. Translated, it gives CAISFRLSTDTQYF.

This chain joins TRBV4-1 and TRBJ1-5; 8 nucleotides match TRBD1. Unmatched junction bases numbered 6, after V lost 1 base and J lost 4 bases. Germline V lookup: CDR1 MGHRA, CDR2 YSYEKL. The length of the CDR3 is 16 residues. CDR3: CASSQAGGDRNQPQHF. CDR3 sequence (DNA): TGCGCCAGCAGCCAAGCAGGGGGCGACCGTAATCAGCCCCAGCATTTT.

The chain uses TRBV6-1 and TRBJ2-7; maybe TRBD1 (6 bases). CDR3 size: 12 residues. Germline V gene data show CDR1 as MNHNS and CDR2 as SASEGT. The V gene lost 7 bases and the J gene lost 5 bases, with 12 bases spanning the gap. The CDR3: CASTRDTDEQYF. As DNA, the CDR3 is TGTGCCAGCACCCGGGACACGGACGAGCAGTACTTC.

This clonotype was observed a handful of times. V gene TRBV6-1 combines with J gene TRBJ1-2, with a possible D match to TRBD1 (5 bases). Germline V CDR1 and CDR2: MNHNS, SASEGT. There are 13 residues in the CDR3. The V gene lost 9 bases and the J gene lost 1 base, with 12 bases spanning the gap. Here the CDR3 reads CASKTELNYGYTF. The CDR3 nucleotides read TGTGCCAGTAAGACAGAGCTTAACTATGGCTACACCTTC.

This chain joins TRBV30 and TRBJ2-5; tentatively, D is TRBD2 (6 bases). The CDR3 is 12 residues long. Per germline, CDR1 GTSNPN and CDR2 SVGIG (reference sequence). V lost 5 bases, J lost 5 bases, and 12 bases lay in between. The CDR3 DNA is TGTGCCTGGGAGGAGGGTACCGAGACCCAGTACTTC. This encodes CAWEEGTETQYF. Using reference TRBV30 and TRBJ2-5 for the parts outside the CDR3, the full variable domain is SQTIHQWPATLVQPVGSPLSLECTVEGTSNPNLYWYRQAAGRGLQLLFYSVGIGQISSEVPQNLSASRPQDRQFILSSKKLLLSDSGFYLCAWEEGTETQYFGPGTRLLVL.

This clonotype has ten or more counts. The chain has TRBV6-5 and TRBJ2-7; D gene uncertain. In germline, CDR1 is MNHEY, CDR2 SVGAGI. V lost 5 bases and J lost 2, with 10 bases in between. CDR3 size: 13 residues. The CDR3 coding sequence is TGTGCCAGCAGTCGGACGGTTGCCTACGAGCAGTACTTC. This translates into CASSRTVAYEQYF.